The clone carrying this T cell receptor (beta chain) has a count of ten or more. The data are from a study of blood T cell repertoires in COVID-19. V was pared by 4 bases and J by 5 bases, with 10 bases of the junction left unmatched. Germline CDR1 and CDR2: SGHRS and YFSETQ. This CDR3 is 15 amino acids long. In the original workflow: Amplification of reference gene primers was used by the study to estimate nucleated cell counts. The table came from immunoSEQ multiplex PCR; TCRdb's copy has only in-frame clones and leaves some out. V, J and clone size were drawn from that table, and D and trimming were deduced from the DNA. Here the sample spans approximately 89,000 clones, 75% to 90% being singletons.

Source material: peripheral blood. The source of this sequence is a woman of 80 years or more with acute or convalescent COVID-19. The chain couples TRBV5-1 to TRBJ2-5; 8 bases align to TRBD1. The DNA of the CDR3 is TGCGCCAGCAGCGCAGGACAGGGTTTGGATGAGACCCAGTACTTC. Its protein is CASSAGQGLDETQYF.